The 8 T cell receptor gamma chains below all came from one sample that was sequenced in a study of human gamma delta and Vdelta1 T cells listed by TCRdb under 2018. The library came from PCR. The instrument was an Illumina MiSeq. TCRdb called clones afresh from the public reads with CATT; identical DNA rows were later merged. The sample records 2,500 to 3,500 gamma-chain clones, under 6.5% of which are singletons. The ten largest clones capture under 15% of the sample. The sample comprised naive CD27+ Vdelta1 gamma-delta T cells from blood. The source of these receptors is a human donor in good health.

By frequency in the sample, this clone is medium-sized. The chain combines TRGV2 with TRGJP2. V was clipped by 4 bases and J by 5 bases; unmatched bases: 10. This CDR3 has 15 amino acids. Germline V CDR1 and CDR2: EGSNGY, YDSYNSKV. As DNA, the CDR3 is TGTGCCACCTGGGATAATCCGATCAGTGATTGGATCAAGACGTTT. This encodes CATWDNPISDWIKTF.

The rearrangement uses TRGV3 and TRGJ1 or TRGJ2. The V gene end was trimmed by 0 bases and the J gene end by 3 bases; junction bases not matched to a gene: 8. Germline-derived CDR1 and CDR2 are VTNTFY and YDVSTARD (reference sequence). This CDR3 comprises 15 residues. CDR3 residues: CATWDRPRIYYKKLF. CDR3 DNA: TGTGCCACCTGGGACAGGCCTCGGATTTATTATAAGAAACTCTTT.

The V and J genes are TRGV8 and TRGJ1 or TRGJ2. V dropped 5 bases and J dropped 10; count of bases not matched to a gene: 8. The CDR3 sequence is 11 residues long. Per germline, CDR1 VENAVY and CDR2 YDSYNSRV. The CDR3 loop reads CATWGGLKKLF. CDR3 bases: TGTGCCACCTGGGGGGGCCTCAAGAAACTCTTT.

The table lists this clone with a few counts. The chain has TRGV8 and TRGJ1 or TRGJ2. Germline CDR1 and CDR2: VENAVY and YDSYNSRV. The length of the CDR3 is 12 residues. Trimming at V came to 1 base and at J to 7 bases, leaving 4 bases not matched to a gene. CDR3 DNA: TGTGCCACCTGGGATAGATGGTATAAGAAACTCTTT. Protein sequence: CATWDRWYKKLF.

Note on this clone: This DNA's translation and the protein TCRdb lists, from a much larger clone, do not match at residue 6, likely due to a read error; the protein shown is translated from the DNA. V gene TRGV2 combines with J gene TRGJ1 or TRGJ2. Germline V gives CDR1 EGSNGY, CDR2 YDSYNSKV. The CDR3 spans 13 residues. V shed 3 bases, J shed 7 bases, and the junction held 9 bases outside the gene matches. This CDR3 is CATWDWRWYKKLF. As DNA, the CDR3 is TGTGCCACCTGGGACTGGCGGTGGTATAAGAAACTCTTT.

This clone was counted only a few times. TCRdb's protein does not match the DNA translation at residue 5; the protein provided is translated from the DNA. J is TRGJ1 or TRGJ2 and V is TRGV2. The CDR3 sequence is 13 residues long. Germline V lookup: CDR1 EGSNGY, CDR2 YDSYNSKV. The CDR3 coding sequence is TGTGCCACCTGGTACGGGCGACACTATAAGAAACTCTTT. The encoded protein is CATWYGRHYKKLF.

In this sample, this clone turned up a few times. The V gene is TRGV5, the J gene TRGJP1. The CDR3 runs to 14 residues. Germline V lookup: CDR1 VINAFY, CDR2 YDVSNSKD. Trimming at V came to 0 bases and at J to 6 bases, leaving 4 bases not matched to a gene. In DNA, the CDR3 is TGTGCCACCTGGGACAGGCCGTCTGGTTGGTTCAAGATATTT. Its translation is CATWDRPSGWFKIF.

Sample share makes this clone medium-sized. This chain connects TRGV9 to TRGJ1 or TRGJ2. From germline, CDR1 is GITISATS and CDR2 ISYDGTV (reference sequence). The CDR3 has 12 amino acids. The trim removed 6 bases at V and 1 base at J, leaving 3 bases unmatched. The CDR3 bases are TGTGCCTTGTGGATTAATTATTATAAGAAACTCTTT. Encoded protein: CALWINYYKKLF.